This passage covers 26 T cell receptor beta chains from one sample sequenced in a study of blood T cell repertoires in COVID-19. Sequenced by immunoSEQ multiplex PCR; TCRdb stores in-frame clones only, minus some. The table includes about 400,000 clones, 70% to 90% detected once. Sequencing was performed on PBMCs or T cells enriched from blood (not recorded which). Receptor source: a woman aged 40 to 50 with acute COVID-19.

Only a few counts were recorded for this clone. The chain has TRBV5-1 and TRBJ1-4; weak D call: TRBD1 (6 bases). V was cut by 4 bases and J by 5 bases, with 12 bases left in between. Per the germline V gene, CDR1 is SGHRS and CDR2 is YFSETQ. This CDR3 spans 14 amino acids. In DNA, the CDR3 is TGCGCCAGCAGCCCCGGACAGCCAAATGAAAAACTGTTTTTT. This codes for CASSPGQPNEKLFF. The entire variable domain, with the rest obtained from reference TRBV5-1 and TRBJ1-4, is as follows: KAGVTQTPRYLIKTRGQQVTLSCSPISGHRSVSWYQQTPGQGLQFLFEYFSETQRNKGNFPGRFSGRQFSNSRSEMNVSTLELGDSALYLCASSPGQPNEKLFFGSGTQLSVL.

The DNA for the CDR3 is TGTGCCAGCAGCCCGAGACTAGCATCGGTTGAGCAGTTCTTC. Its translation: CASSPRLASVEQFF. V gene TRBV5-6 combines with J gene TRBJ2-1, with TRBD2 matching 7 bases. The V segment lost 4 bases and the J segment 9 bases; nucleotides outside the gene matches: 10. Germline assignment: CDR1 SGHDT and CDR2 YYEEEE. This CDR3 has 14 amino acids.

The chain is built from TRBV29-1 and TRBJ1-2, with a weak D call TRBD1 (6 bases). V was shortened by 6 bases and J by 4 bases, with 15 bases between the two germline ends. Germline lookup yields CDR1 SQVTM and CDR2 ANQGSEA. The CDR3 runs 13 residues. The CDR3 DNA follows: TGCAGCGTACCAAAGCAGGGGTCCTATGGCTACACCTTC. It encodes CSVPKQGSYGYTF.

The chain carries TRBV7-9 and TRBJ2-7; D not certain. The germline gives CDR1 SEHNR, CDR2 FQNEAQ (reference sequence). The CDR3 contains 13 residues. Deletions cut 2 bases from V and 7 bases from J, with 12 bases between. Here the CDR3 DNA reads TGTGCCAGCAGCTTAACTGGGCCCTTGGAGCAGTACTTC. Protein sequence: CASSLTGPLEQYF.

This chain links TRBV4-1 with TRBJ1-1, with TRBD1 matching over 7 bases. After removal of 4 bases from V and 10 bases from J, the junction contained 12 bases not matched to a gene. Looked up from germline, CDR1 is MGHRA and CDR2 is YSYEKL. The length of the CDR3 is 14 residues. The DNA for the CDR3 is TGCGCCAGCAGCCGCCGGGACAGCCTTTCGGGAGCTTTCTTT. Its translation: CASSRRDSLSGAFF.

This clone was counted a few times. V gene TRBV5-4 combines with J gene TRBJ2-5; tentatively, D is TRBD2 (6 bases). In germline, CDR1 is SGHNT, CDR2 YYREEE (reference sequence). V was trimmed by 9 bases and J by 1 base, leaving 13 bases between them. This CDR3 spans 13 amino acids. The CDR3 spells CATHMGLQETQYF. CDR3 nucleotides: TGTGCCACCCATATGGGACTCCAAGAGACCCAGTACTTC.

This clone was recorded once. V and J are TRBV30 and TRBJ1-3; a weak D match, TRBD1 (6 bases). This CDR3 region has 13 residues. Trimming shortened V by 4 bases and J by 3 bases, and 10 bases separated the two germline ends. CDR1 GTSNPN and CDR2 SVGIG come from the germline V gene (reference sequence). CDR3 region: CAWIVGGGNTIYF. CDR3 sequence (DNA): TGTGCCTGGATTGTAGGGGGTGGAAACACCATATATTTT.

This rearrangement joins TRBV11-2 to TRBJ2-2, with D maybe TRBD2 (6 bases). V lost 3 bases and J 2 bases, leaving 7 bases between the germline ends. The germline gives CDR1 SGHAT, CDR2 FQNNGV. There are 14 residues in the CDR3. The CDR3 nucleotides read TGTGCCAGCAGCTTGGGAGGTAACACCGGGGAGCTGTTTTTT. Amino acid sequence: CASSLGGNTGELFF.

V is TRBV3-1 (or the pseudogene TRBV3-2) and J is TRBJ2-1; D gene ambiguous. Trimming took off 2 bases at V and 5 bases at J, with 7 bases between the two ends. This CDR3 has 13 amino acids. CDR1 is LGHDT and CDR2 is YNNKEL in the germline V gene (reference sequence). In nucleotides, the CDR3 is TGTGCCAGCAGCCAATGGCAACACAATGAGCAGTTCTTC. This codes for CASSQWQHNEQFF.

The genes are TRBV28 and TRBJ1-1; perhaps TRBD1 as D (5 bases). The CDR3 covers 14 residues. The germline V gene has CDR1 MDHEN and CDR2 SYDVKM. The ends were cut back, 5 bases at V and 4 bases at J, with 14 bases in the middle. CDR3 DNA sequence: TGTGCCAGCAGTGGGGGGGGGTCTATCACTGAAGCTTTCTTT. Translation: CASSGGGSITEAFF.

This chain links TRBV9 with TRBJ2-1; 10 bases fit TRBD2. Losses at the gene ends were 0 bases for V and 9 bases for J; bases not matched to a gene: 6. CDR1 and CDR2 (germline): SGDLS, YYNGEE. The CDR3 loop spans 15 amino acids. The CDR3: CASSVVGTSAGEQFF. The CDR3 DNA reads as TGTGCCAGCAGCGTAGTTGGGACTAGCGCTGGTGAGCAGTTCTTC.

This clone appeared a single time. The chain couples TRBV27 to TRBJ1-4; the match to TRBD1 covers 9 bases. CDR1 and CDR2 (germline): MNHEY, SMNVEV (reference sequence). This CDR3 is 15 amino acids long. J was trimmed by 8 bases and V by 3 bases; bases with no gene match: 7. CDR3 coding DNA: TGTGCCAGCAGTTTTCGATACAGGGGGCGAGAAAAACTGTTTTTT. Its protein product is CASSFRYRGREKLFF.

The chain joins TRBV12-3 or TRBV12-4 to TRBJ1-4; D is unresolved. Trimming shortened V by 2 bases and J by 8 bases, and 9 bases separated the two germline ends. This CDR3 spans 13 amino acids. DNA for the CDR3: TGTGCCAGCAGTTTAAGAGGGTCCGAAAAACTGTTTTTT. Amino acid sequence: CASSLRGSEKLFF.

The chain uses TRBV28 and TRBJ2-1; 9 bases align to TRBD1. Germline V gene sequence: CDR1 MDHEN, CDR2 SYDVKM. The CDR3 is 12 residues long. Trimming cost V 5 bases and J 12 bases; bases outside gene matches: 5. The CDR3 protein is CASSDRGSWQFF. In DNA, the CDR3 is TGTGCCAGCAGTGACAGGGGGTCTTGGCAGTTCTTC.

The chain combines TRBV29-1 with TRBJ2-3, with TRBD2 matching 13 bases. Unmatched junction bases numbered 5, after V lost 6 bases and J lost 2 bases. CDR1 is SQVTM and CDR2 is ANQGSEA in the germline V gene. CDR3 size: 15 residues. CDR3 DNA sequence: TGCAGCGTCGCTGGGACTAGCGGGGACACAGATACGCAGTATTTT. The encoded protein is CSVAGTSGDTDTQYF.

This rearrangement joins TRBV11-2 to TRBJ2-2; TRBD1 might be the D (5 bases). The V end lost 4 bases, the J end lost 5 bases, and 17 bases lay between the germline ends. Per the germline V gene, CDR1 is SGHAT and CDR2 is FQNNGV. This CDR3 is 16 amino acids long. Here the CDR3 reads CASSSLGQFSTGELFF. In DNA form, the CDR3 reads TGTGCCAGCAGCTCCCTGGGGCAGTTCAGTACCGGGGAGCTGTTTTTT.

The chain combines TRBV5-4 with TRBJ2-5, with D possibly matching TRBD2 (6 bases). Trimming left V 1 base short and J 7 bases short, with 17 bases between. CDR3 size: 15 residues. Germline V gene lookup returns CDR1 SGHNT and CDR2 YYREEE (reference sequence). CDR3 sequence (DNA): TGTGCCAGCAGCTTGATAAACCCGGGGGTGGGGACCCAGTACTTC. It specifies CASSLINPGVGTQYF.

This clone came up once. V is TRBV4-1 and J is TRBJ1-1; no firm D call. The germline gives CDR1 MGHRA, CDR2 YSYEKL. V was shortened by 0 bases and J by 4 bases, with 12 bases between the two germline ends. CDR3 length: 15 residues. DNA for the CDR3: TGCGCCAGCAGCCAAGAATCGTCTCCAGGCACTGAAGCTTTCTTT. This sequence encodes CASSQESSPGTEAFF.

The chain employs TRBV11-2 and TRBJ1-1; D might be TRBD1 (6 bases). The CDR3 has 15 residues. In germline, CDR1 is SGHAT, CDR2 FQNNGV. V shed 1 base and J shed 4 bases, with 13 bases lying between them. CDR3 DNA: TGTGCCAGCAGCTTAGCAAAGGGACAAAGCACTGAAGCTTTCTTT. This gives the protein CASSLAKGQSTEAFF. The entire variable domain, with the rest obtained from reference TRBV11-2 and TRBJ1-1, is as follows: EAGVAQSPRYKIIEKRQSVAFWCNPISGHATLYWYQQILGQGPKLLIQFQNNGVVDDSQLPKDRFSAERLKGVDSTLKIQPAKLEDSAVYLCASSLAKGQSTEAFFGQGTRLTVV.

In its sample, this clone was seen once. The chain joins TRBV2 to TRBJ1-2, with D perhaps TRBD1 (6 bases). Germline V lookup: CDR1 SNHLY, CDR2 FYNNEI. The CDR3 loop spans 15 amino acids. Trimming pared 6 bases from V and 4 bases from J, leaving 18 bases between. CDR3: CASSETGPAGYGYTF. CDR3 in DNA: TGTGCCAGCAGCGAGACAGGACCCGCAGGCTATGGCTACACCTTC.

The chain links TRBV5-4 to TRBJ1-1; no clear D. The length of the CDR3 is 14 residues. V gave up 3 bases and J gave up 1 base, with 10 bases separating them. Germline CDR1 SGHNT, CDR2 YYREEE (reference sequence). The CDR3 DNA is TGTGCCAGCAGCTCCCAAATTCAGAACACTGAAGCTTTCTTT. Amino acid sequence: CASSSQIQNTEAFF.

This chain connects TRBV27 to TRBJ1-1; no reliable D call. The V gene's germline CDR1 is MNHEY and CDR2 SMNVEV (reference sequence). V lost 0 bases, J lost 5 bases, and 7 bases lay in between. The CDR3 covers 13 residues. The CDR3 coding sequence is TGTGCCAGCAGTTTATCTGCCGGGACTGAAGCTTTCTTT. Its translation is CASSLSAGTEAFF.

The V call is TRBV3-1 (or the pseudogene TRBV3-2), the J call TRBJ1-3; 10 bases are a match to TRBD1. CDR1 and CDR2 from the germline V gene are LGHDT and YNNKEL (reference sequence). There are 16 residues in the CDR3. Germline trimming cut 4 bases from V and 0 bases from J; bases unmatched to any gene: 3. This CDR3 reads CASSRTGGTSGNTIYF. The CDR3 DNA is TGTGCCAGCAGCCGGACAGGGGGGACCTCTGGAAACACCATATATTTT.

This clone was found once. CDR3 sequence: CASSVGGTSGGADTQYF. DNA of the CDR3: TGTGCCAGCAGCGTAGGAGGGACTAGCGGGGGGGCAGATACGCAGTATTTT. V is TRBV9 and J is TRBJ2-3, with 16 bases aligning to TRBD2. The CDR3 is 17 residues long. J was trimmed by 4 bases and V by 0 bases; bases with no gene match: 2. Germline V gene data show CDR1 as SGDLS and CDR2 as YYNGEE.

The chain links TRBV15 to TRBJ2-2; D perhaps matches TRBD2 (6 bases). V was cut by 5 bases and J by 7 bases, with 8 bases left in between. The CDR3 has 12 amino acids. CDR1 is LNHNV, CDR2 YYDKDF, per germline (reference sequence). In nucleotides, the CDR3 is TGTGCCACCAGCTGGGAGGACGGGGAGCTGTTTTTT. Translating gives CATSWEDGELFF.

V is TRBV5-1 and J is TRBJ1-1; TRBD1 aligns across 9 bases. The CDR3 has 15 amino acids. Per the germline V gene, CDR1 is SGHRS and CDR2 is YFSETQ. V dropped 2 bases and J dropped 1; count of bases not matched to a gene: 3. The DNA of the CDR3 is TGCGCCAGCAGCTTAACGGGACAGGGGAACACTGAAGCTTTCTTT. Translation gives CASSLTGQGNTEAFF.